Following are 14 T cell receptor beta chains from one sample sequenced in a study of T cell clonality in common variable immunodeficiency. Measured with immunoSEQ multiplex PCR; TCRdb has only the in-frame clones, and not every one. The sample yields about 37,000 clones, without any singletons. The sample taken for sequencing was peripheral blood mononuclear cells. The receptors originated from a person aged 18 to 75 in good health.

This clone was seen repeatedly, ten times or more. The CDR3 end falls 3 residues outside the read, so it is completed with the germline J gene. The genes are TRBV20-1 and TRBJ1-1, with D possibly being TRBD1 (6 bases). V lost 3 bases, J lost 7 bases, and 18 bases lay in between. The CDR3 runs 14 residues. In germline, CDR1 is DFQATT, CDR2 SNEGSKA (reference sequence). Partial CDR3 DNA: TGCAGTGCTAGCCGTACAGGGCTGGAGGGTGAA. It translates to CSASRTGLEGE. The complete CDR3 protein is CSASRTGLEGEAFF.

The sample holds many counts of this clone. The sequence runs out 3 residues before the end of the CDR3; the remainder is reconstructed from the germline J gene. The V and J genes are TRBV7-2 and TRBJ2-3, with D perhaps TRBD1 (6 bases). Germline V gene lookup returns CDR1 SGHTA and CDR2 FQGNSA. This CDR3 contains 14 residues. V was shortened by 4 bases and J by 4 bases, with 12 bases between the two germline ends. The part of the CDR3 DNA that was read is TGTGCCAGCAGCTCAGGACAGCCCGCAGATACG. Protein sequence: CASSSGQPADT. The full CDR3 protein reads CASSSGQPADTQYF.

This clone was seen repeatedly, ten times or more. The read is 3 residues too short to cover the CDR3 end, so that end is filled in from the germline J gene. The genes are TRBV20-1 and TRBJ2-7, with D perhaps TRBD1 (6 bases). Germline CDR1 reads DFQATT; CDR2 reads SNEGSKA (reference sequence). The V gene lost 3 bases and the J gene lost 5 bases, with 14 bases spanning the gap. This CDR3 has 13 residues. The CDR3 loop reads CSASKGETHEQYF. The sequenced CDR3 bases are TGCAGTGCTAGCAAGGGGGAGACCCACGAG.

This clone appeared many times. The read finishes 3 residues shy of the CDR3 end, and the germline J gene is used to complete it. This chain joins TRBV20-1 and TRBJ2-7; the match to TRBD2 covers 9 bases. Germline V lookup: CDR1 DFQATT, CDR2 SNEGSKA (reference sequence). The J segment lost 2 bases and the V segment lost 5 bases, leaving 7 bases of the junction unmatched. The CDR3 spans 14 residues. CDR3 sequence: CSADRSGSPYEQYF. The CDR3 bases that were read are TGCAGTGCTGACCGTAGCGGGAGCCCCTACGAG.

This clone has a count of ten or more. The CDR3 DNA, read in part, is TGTGCCAGCAGTTACTCCGAGGGGGCAGGGAGCTCCTACGAG. Amino acids: CASSYSEGAGSSYE. From start to end, the CDR3 is CASSYSEGAGSSYEQYF. The chain recombines TRBV6-2 or TRBV6-3 with TRBJ2-7; 7 bases agree with TRBD1. Read sequence stops 3 residues before the CDR3 end, and the germline J gene provides the missing end. Germline V gene lookup returns CDR1 MNHEY and CDR2 SVGEGT. The V gene end was trimmed by 0 bases and the J gene end by 0 bases; junction bases not matched to a gene: 8. This CDR3 is built from 17 residues.

The sample holds many counts of this clone. The read falls 3 residues short of the CDR3 end, and the missing part is taken from the germline J gene. V and J are TRBV29-1 and TRBJ1-1; 9 bases match TRBD1. Germline CDR1 is SQVTM and CDR2 is ANQGSEA. V lost 2 bases, J lost 6 bases, and 10 bases stayed unmatched. This CDR3 is 15 amino acids long. The DNA read from the CDR3 is TGCAGCGTTGAATCGGTGGACAGGGGCATTGCTGAA. Its translation: CSVESVDRGIAE. The whole CDR3 reads CSVESVDRGIAEAFF. Variable domain in full (rest from reference TRBV29-1 and TRBJ1-1): SAVISQKPSRDICQRGTSLTIQCQVDSQVTMMFWYRQQPGQSLTLIATANQGSEATYESGFVIDKFPISRPNLTFSTLTVSNMSPEDSSIYLCSVESVDRGIAEAFFGQGTRLTVV.

This clone occurred many times. Sequencing ends 3 residues short of the CDR3 end; the germline J gene provides the rest. This sequence joins TRBV6-2 or TRBV6-3 and TRBJ2-3; 8 positions agree with TRBD2. Germline CDR1 reads MNHEY; CDR2 reads SVGEGT. The CDR3 runs to 13 residues. Germline trimming cut 6 bases from V and 5 bases from J; bases unmatched to any gene: 4. The DNA read from the CDR3 is TGTGCCAGCAGCGGGGGGGAAATAGATACG. Translated: CASSGGEIDT. The CDR3 in full is CASSGGEIDTQYF.

This clone was seen ten or more times. The read ends 3 residues shy of where the CDR3 ends; the end is completed using the germline J gene. The chain employs TRBV27 and TRBJ2-3; D gene ambiguous. Germline CDR1 and CDR2: MNHEY and SMNVEV (reference sequence). The CDR3 consists of 12 residues. V was clipped by 5 bases and J by 6 bases, with 9 bases between them. The part of the CDR3 DNA that was read is TGTGCCAGCAGTAGCCTCTCTGATACG. It is translated as CASSSLSDT. The CDR3 as a whole reads CASSSLSDTQYF.

There are many counts of this clone. The CDR3 goes on 3 residues after the read ends, and that part is filled in from the germline J gene. The chain employs TRBV12-3 or TRBV12-4 and TRBJ2-7, with D possibly being TRBD1 (5 bases). V was trimmed by 3 bases and J by 4 bases, leaving 13 bases between them. The length of the CDR3 is 14 residues. CDR3 region: CASSFPGLEYEQYF. Partial CDR3 DNA: TGTGCCAGCAGTTTTCCAGGGTTAGAATACGAG.

The sample holds many counts of this clone. The DNA read from the CDR3 is TGCGCCAGCAGTGCTGGACAACCCACAGATACG. It codes for CASSAGQPTDT. The CDR3 in its entirety is CASSAGQPTDTQYF. This chain uses TRBV10-1 with TRBJ2-3; the D gene is possibly TRBD1 (5 bases). The read is 3 residues too short to cover the CDR3 end, so that end is filled in from the germline J gene. Germline loops: CDR1 WNHNN, CDR2 SYGVQD (reference sequence). The germline V and J ends were trimmed by 4 bases and 2 bases, with 10 bases remaining between them. The CDR3 sequence is 14 residues long.

This clone showed up many times. The junction departs from germline at one end; a sequencing error may be responsible. The sequenced fragment ends 3 residues before the CDR3 boundary, so the rest is inferred from the germline J gene. The chain combines TRBV7-7 with TRBJ2-3, with 9 bases identical to TRBD2. The CDR3 runs to 15 residues. From germline, CDR1 is SSHAT and CDR2 FNYEAQ (reference sequence). The CDR3 bases that were read are TGTGCTAGCAGCCTCGGACTAGCGAGCACAGATACG. As protein: CASSLGLASTDT. The whole CDR3 protein reads CASSLGLASTDTQYF.

This clone occurred many times. The read terminates 3 residues before the CDR3 end, so the remaining end is supplied by the germline J gene. The rearrangement joins TRBV2 to TRBJ2-3, with 9 bases aligning to TRBD2. The CDR3 runs 19 residues. In germline, CDR1 is SNHLY, CDR2 FYNNEI. J was trimmed by 1 base and V by 5 bases; bases with no gene match: 16. The part of the CDR3 DNA that was read is TGTGCCAGCAGTCTACAGGGGAGGTCAGCGGGAGGTGGCACAGATACG. Its translation is CASSLQGRSAGGGTDT. The CDR3 in full is CASSLQGRSAGGGTDTQYF.

This clone came up many times. The read terminates 3 residues ahead of where the CDR3 ends, so the germline J gene completes it. The gene calls are TRBV12-3 or TRBV12-4 and TRBJ2-5; 12 bases agree with TRBD2. The ends lost 2 bases at V and 3 bases at J; junction bases unmatched: 7. This CDR3 comprises 17 residues. The CDR3 is CASSLWTSGNFKETQYF. The sequenced CDR3 bases are TGTGCCAGCAGTTTATGGACTAGCGGGAATTTTAAAGAGACC.

The sample holds many counts of this clone. The read ends 3 residues before the CDR3 terminus; that terminus is restored from the germline J gene. The rearrangement links TRBV19 to TRBJ1-1, with D perhaps TRBD1 (6 bases). The germline CDR1 and CDR2 sequences are LNHDA and SQIVND (reference sequence). This CDR3 contains 13 residues. The CDR3 spells CASSTRQARGAFF. The sequenced part of the CDR3 DNA is TGTGCCAGTAGTACCCGACAGGCCCGTGGG.